This entry is about one TCR beta chain. Its antigen is currently unknown. The sample comes from a study of blood T cells in healthy people across ages. Study conclusions and caveats: Diversity of TCR beta per million T cells declined in a roughly linear way with age. For the donors, CMV status was unknown and possibly confounded expanded clonotype changes. Researchers judged that diversity estimates from one million T cells fell short of true values.

The CDR3 extends over 16 amino acids. Per the germline V gene, CDR1 is DFQATT and CDR2 is SNEGSKA (reference sequence). Together with a sample-barcoded 5' primer, a J-beta primer mix was included in a second PCR lasting about 6 to 11 cycles. TCRdb fed the 5' RACE reads into MiXCR, producing one record per CDR3 protein. Among hundreds of thousands of distinct CDR3 sequences listed, 55% to 75% were seen once. Each sample had at least 6 million PBMCs isolated. The sample was blood. The chain uses TRBV20-1 and TRBJ2-5, with D tentatively TRBD2 (5 bases). The tail of the sequence fits TRBJ2-7 better, so the J call may be wrong. The receptor comes from a man aged 30 to 45 in good health. The CDR3 DNA reads as TGCAGTGCTAGAACTACTGGACTCTCAAGGAGATACGAGCAGTACTTC. Translated, it gives CSARTTGLSRRYEQYF.